This T cell receptor (beta chain) stems from a study of blood T cell repertoires in COVID-19. Study summary: Samples representing acute and convalescent COVID-19 were sourced from the United States, Italy and Spain. PBMCs, B-cell-depleted T cells, or T cells provided the cDNA or gDNA that made up the material.

In the study's own analysis: Amplification from reference gene primers served as the basis for estimated nucleated cell counts. The assay was immunoSEQ multiplex PCR, and TCRdb's table has in-frame clones only and misses some. V, J and clone size are those of that table, while D and trimming were read from the DNA. Among approximately 260,000 clones listed, approximately 89% were seen once. Seattle cases were enrolled at active infection and followed longitudinally. Germline CDR1 and CDR2: GTSNPN and SVGIG (reference sequence). CDR3 size: 12 residues. V shed 5 bases and J 5 bases; nucleotides not matched to a gene: 5.

The chain carries TRBV30 and TRBJ1-2; 7 bases map to TRBD1. Source material: peripheral blood. This TCR came from a woman between 65 and 79 years old with COVID-19, enrolled during active disease. This CDR3 is CAWEGAGYGYTF. DNA of the CDR3: TGTGCCTGGGAGGGGGCGGGGTATGGCTACACCTTC. Filled out from reference TRBV30 and TRBJ1-2, the complete variable domain reads SQTIHQWPATLVQPVGSPLSLECTVEGTSNPNLYWYRQAAGRGLQLLFYSVGIGQISSEVPQNLSASRPQDRQFILSSKKLLLSDSGFYLCAWEGAGYGYTFGSGTRLTVV.